This paragraph reports one T cell receptor (beta chain). Germline-derived CDR1 and CDR2 are KGHSH and LQKENI. The CDR3 runs to 15 residues. V lost 4 bases and J lost 1; bases outside the gene matches: 5. This entry is derived from a study of blood T cell repertoires in COVID-19. In the study overall: Researchers got acute and convalescent COVID-19 samples from the United States, Italy and Spain. The cDNA or gDNA used as material had been derived from T cells, B-cell-depleted T cells, or PBMCs.

Only in-frame clones appear in the TCRdb table, and some are missing; sequencing was by immunoSEQ multiplex PCR. The data hold 200,000 to 250,000 clones, with approximately 82% observed a single time. This chain links TRBV18 with TRBJ2-5; TRBD2 matches 8 bases. Sequenced: peripheral blood. This receptor was identified in a woman aged 18-29 years with acute or convalescent COVID-19. CDR3 in DNA: TGTGCCAGCTCACAATCCACTAGCGGCCAAGAGACCCAGTACTTC. This codes for CASSQSTSGQETQYF.